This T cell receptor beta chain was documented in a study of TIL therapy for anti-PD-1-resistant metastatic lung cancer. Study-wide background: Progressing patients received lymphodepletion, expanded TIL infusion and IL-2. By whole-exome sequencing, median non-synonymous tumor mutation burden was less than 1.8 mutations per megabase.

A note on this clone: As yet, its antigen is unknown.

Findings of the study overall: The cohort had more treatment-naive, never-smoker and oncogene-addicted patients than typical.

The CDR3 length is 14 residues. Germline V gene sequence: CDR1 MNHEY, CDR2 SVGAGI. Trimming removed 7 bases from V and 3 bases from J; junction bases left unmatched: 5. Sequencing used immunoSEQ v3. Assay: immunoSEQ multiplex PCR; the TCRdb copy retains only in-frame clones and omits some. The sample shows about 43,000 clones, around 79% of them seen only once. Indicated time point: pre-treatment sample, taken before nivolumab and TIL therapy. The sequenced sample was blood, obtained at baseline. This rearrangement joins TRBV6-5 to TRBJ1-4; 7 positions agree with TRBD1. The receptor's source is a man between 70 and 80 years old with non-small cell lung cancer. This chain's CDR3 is CASKTGRSNEKLFF. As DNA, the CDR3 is TGTGCCAGCAAGACAGGGCGGTCTAATGAAAAACTGTTTTTT.